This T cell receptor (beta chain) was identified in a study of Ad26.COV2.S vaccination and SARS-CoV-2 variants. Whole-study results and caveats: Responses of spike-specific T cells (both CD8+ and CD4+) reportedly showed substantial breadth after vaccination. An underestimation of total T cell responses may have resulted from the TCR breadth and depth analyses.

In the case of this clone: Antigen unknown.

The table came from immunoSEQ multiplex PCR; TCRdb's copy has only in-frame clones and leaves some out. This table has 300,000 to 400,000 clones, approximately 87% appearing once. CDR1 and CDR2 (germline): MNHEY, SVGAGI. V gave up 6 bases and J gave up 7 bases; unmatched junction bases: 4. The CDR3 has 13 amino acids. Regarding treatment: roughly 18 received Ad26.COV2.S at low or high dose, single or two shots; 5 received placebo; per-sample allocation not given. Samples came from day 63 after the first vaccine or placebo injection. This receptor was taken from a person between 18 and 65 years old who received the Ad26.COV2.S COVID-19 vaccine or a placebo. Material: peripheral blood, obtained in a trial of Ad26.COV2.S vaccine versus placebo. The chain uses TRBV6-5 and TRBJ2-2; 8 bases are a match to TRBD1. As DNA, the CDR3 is TGTGCCAGCAGGGGACAGGTCGGCGGGGAGCTGTTTTTT. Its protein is CASRGQVGGELFF.